These T cell receptor beta chains were read from a single sample in a study of T cells expressing NK-cell markers. Each CDR3 protein gets one entry in TCRdb, which reprocessed the 5' RACE reads and gives no DNA. This listing includes approximately 380,000 distinct CDR3 sequences. The sequencing input was blood T cells: a sorted CD56 or NKG2C T cell subset, CD4+ or CD8+ T cells, or bulk PBMC T cells (not recorded which). The receptors were gathered from a man aged 18 to 69 in good health. The CDR3 runs from the conserved cysteine through the conserved F or W. Each record gives: V gene, J gene, CDR3 protein.

V gene: TRBV11-1; J gene: TRBJ2-7; CDR3 protein: CASQHSYEQYF
V gene: TRBV7-2; J gene: TRBJ2-5; CDR3 protein: CASSLSVWGYETQYF
V gene: TRBV18; J gene: TRBJ1-1; CDR3 protein: CASRRRTGGLNTEAFF
V gene: TRBV18; J gene: TRBJ1-4; CDR3 protein: CASSPQSVGRHNEKLFF
V gene: TRBV7-8; J gene: TRBJ2-3; CDR3 protein: CASSATSYTDTQYF
V gene: TRBV20-1; J gene: TRBJ2-5; CDR3 protein: CSARAGAGLGETQYF
V gene: TRBV18; J gene: TRBJ2-2; CDR3 protein: CASSPVGSAANTGELFF
V gene: TRBV7-9; J gene: TRBJ1-2; CDR3 protein: CASSLIRQGGDGYTF
V gene: TRBV6-1; J gene: TRBJ1-1; CDR3 protein: CASSQGPNTYTEAFF
V gene: TRBV27; J gene: TRBJ2-7; CDR3 protein: CASSLVLAVSLHEQYF
V gene: TRBV7-9; J gene: TRBJ1-6; CDR3 protein: CASSSGDSPLHF
V gene: TRBV25-1; J gene: TRBJ2-3; CDR3 protein: CASSEWGAGRVMDTQYF
V gene: TRBV12-3/TRBV12-4; J gene: TRBJ1-4; CDR3 protein: CASKESPTNEKLFF
V gene: TRBV27; J gene: TRBJ2-3; CDR3 protein: CASSSTWGAGGRDTQYF
V gene: TRBV7-8; J gene: TRBJ2-3; CDR3 protein: CASSLVLAGQVGGDTQYF
V gene: TRBV6-1; J gene: TRBJ1-1; CDR3 protein: CASSDGLMNIEAFF
V gene: TRBV4-1; J gene: TRBJ2-7; CDR3 protein: CASSQTASGGFYEQYF
V gene: TRBV3-1; J gene: TRBJ2-7; CDR3 protein: CASSQGRTSYEQYF
V gene: TRBV12-3/TRBV12-4; J gene: TRBJ1-5; CDR3 protein: CASSGGISNQPQHF
V gene: TRBV24-1; J gene: TRBJ2-1; CDR3 protein: CATSDGTAQINEQFF
V gene: TRBV6-5; J gene: TRBJ1-4; CDR3 protein: CASSYRFYGSGEKLFF
V gene: TRBV12-3/TRBV12-4; J gene: TRBJ2-3; CDR3 protein: CASSPRASTDTQYF
V gene: TRBV5-5; J gene: TRBJ2-7; CDR3 protein: CASSITAYSRYEQYF
V gene: TRBV5-4; J gene: TRBJ2-3; CDR3 protein: CASRLQGDRADTQYF
V gene: TRBV7-3; J gene: TRBJ2-2; CDR3 protein: CASSPDLRQSNTGELFF
V gene: TRBV6-5; J gene: TRBJ2-2; CDR3 protein: CASRGVLVAGGNTGELFF
V gene: TRBV20-1; J gene: TRBJ1-2; CDR3 protein: CSARPTGLYGYTF
V gene: TRBV7-2; J gene: TRBJ2-6; CDR3 protein: CASRPSSGANVLTF
V gene: TRBV20-1; J gene: TRBJ2-7; CDR3 protein: CSARDRAGREQYF
V gene: TRBV7-6; J gene: TRBJ2-5; CDR3 protein: CASSFRGGGAGETQYF
V gene: TRBV28; J gene: TRBJ2-5; CDR3 protein: CASSFRGSGTQETQYF
V gene: TRBV7-2; J gene: TRBJ1-3; CDR3 protein: CASSLVGGYGNTIYF
V gene: TRBV9; J gene: TRBJ2-7; CDR3 protein: CASPSRRETYEQYF
V gene: TRBV3-1; J gene: TRBJ2-5; CDR3 protein: CASSQGTSRETQYF
V gene: TRBV7-9; J gene: TRBJ1-5; CDR3 protein: CASSTGTGFGEPQHF
V gene: TRBV6-5; J gene: TRBJ2-6; CDR3 protein: CASCYTVVDGANVLTF
V gene: TRBV6-1; J gene: TRBJ2-1; CDR3 protein: CASLLLGYEQFF
V gene: TRBV5-1; J gene: TRBJ1-2; CDR3 protein: CASSGTATNYGYTF
V gene: TRBV7-2; J gene: TRBJ1-5; CDR3 protein: CASAARGAGNQPQHF
V gene: TRBV5-1; J gene: TRBJ1-1; CDR3 protein: CASSLARGGLNTEAFF
V gene: TRBV7-2; J gene: TRBJ1-3; CDR3 protein: CASSSGQGNTIYF
V gene: TRBV27; J gene: TRBJ1-1; CDR3 protein: CASRQTTTNTEAFF
V gene: TRBV29-1; J gene: TRBJ2-7; CDR3 protein: CSDGGDGSEQYF
V gene: TRBV20-1; J gene: TRBJ1-2; CDR3 protein: CSASELAGKAFRYGYTF
V gene: TRBV18; J gene: TRBJ1-2; CDR3 protein: CASSPRQGPNTF
V gene: TRBV15; J gene: TRBJ1-2; CDR3 protein: CATSRIGGANYGYTF
V gene: TRBV9; J gene: TRBJ2-3; CDR3 protein: CASSVGSAGDTQYF
V gene: TRBV10-2; J gene: TRBJ2-1; CDR3 protein: CASRPGQGNNEQFF
V gene: TRBV7-2; J gene: TRBJ2-7; CDR3 protein: CASSSPPMGYEQYF
V gene: TRBV4-2; J gene: TRBJ1-3; CDR3 protein: CASSHNPRVSGNTIYF
V gene: TRBV7-2; J gene: TRBJ1-6; CDR3 protein: CASSLPNRGRTSPLHF
V gene: TRBV3-1; J gene: TRBJ2-5; CDR3 protein: CASSHVNSGGETQYF
V gene: TRBV7-8; J gene: TRBJ2-5; CDR3 protein: CASSLYTRQETQYF
V gene: TRBV15; J gene: TRBJ1-4; CDR3 protein: CATSRAGRSNEKLFF
V gene: TRBV12-3/TRBV12-4; J gene: TRBJ1-1; CDR3 protein: CASTPGLTNTEAFF
V gene: TRBV12-3/TRBV12-4; J gene: TRBJ2-4; CDR3 protein: CASSFGVAKNIQYF
V gene: TRBV6-1; J gene: TRBJ1-5; CDR3 protein: CASSDLGREGQPQHF
V gene: TRBV20-1; J gene: TRBJ2-1; CDR3 protein: CSAESGGARRYEQFF
V gene: TRBV12-3/TRBV12-4; J gene: TRBJ1-1; CDR3 protein: CASSRPLTESTEAFF
V gene: TRBV12-3/TRBV12-4; J gene: TRBJ1-4; CDR3 protein: CASSPESGTTNEKLFF